Each of the 27 T cell receptor beta chains below was sequenced from the same sample in a study of CD8+ T cells in alopecia areata. cDNA serving as the sequencing template came from extracted, reverse transcribed RNA. Clones were read by immunoSEQ multiplex PCR, and TCRdb kept only the in-frame ones, dropping some. The sample lists 150,000 or so clones; roughly 50% were seen once. The sequenced sample was CD4+ T cells sorted from blood. These receptors were collected from a human donor in good health.

This chain connects TRBV2 to TRBJ1-5, with 7 bases lining up with TRBD1. In germline, CDR1 is SNHLY, CDR2 FYNNEI. This CDR3 is 14 amino acids long. The V gene end was trimmed by 5 bases and the J gene end by 7 bases; junction bases not matched to a gene: 8. For the CDR3, the DNA is TGTGCCAGCAGTACCTACAGGGGATGGCAGCCCCAGCATTTT. It yields the protein CASSTYRGWQPQHF.

The chain joins TRBV5-6 to TRBJ1-5; 7 bases match TRBD1. The J segment lost 1 base and the V segment lost 2 bases, leaving 9 bases of the junction unmatched. The CDR3 is 17 residues long. The germline V gene encodes CDR1 SGHDT and CDR2 YYEEEE. CDR3 loop: CASSLNRGLGSNQPQHF. The CDR3 nucleotides read TGTGCCAGCAGCTTAAACAGGGGCCTGGGAAGCAATCAGCCCCAGCATTTT.

This clone was recorded a few times. The CDR3 nucleotides are TGCGCCAGCAGCCAACCCGGGGATAAAAGGACCCAGTACTTC. Translating it yields CASSQPGDKRTQYF. The chain recombines TRBV4-1 with TRBJ2-5; TRBD2 might be the D (5 bases). Germline CDR1 and CDR2: MGHRA and YSYEKL. V lost 2 bases and J lost 7, with 14 bases in between. CDR3 length equals 14 residues.

This chain links TRBV29-1 with TRBJ2-1; D gene unclear. The germline V gene has CDR1 SQVTM and CDR2 ANQGSEA. This CDR3 is built from 11 residues. Trimming removed 8 bases at V and 3 bases at J, with 8 bases between. DNA of the CDR3: TGCAGCTCATATCTCTACAATGAGCAGTTCTTC. Translated, it gives CSSYLYNEQFF.

This clone occurred a few times. The V call is TRBV29-1, the J call TRBJ2-5, with D uncertain. The CDR3 covers 12 residues. Trimming removed 7 bases from V and 2 bases from J, with 11 bases in between. Germline assignment: CDR1 SQVTM and CDR2 ANQGSEA. The chain's CDR3 is CSGARAQETQYF. The CDR3 DNA is TGCAGCGGCGCTAGGGCTCAAGAGACCCAGTACTTC.

This sequence joins TRBV7-9 and TRBJ1-2, with no clear D. The CDR3 covers 14 residues. Germline CDR1 and CDR2: SEHNR and FQNEAQ (reference sequence). V lost 1 base, J lost 2 bases, and 8 bases lay in between. This chain's CDR3 is CASSLGDGNYGYTF. The CDR3 coding sequence is TGTGCCAGCAGCTTAGGTGACGGCAACTATGGCTACACCTTC.

V and J are TRBV6-1 and TRBJ1-2; 8 bases agree with TRBD1. The CDR3 spans 13 residues. Germline CDR1 is MNHNS and CDR2 is SASEGT. The V gene end was trimmed by 9 bases and the J gene end by 5 bases; junction bases not matched to a gene: 8. This CDR3 reads CASKAGTGYGYTF. DNA for the CDR3: TGTGCCAGTAAAGCCGGGACAGGATATGGCTACACCTTC.

This chain uses TRBV5-4 with TRBJ2-5; D is unclear. Per the germline V gene, CDR1 is SGHNT and CDR2 is YYREEE (reference sequence). This CDR3 spans 13 amino acids. V was shortened by 0 bases and J by 0 bases, with 3 bases between the two germline ends. The CDR3 protein is CASSLADQETQYF. The DNA for the CDR3 is TGTGCCAGCAGCTTGGCGGACCAAGAGACCCAGTACTTC.

The gene calls are TRBV2 and TRBJ2-7, with D hard to call. CDR3 size: 13 residues. Germline V gene sequence: CDR1 SNHLY, CDR2 FYNNEI. V dropped 6 bases and J dropped 1 base, with 10 bases sitting between them. The chain's CDR3 is CASSPGSSYEQYF. The CDR3 region has the DNA TGTGCCAGCAGCCCCGGGTCTTCCTACGAGCAGTACTTC.

This chain uses TRBV14 with TRBJ2-1; D is unresolved. Trimming cost V 0 bases and J 8 bases, with 8 bases left between them. Per germline, CDR1 SGHDN and CDR2 FVKESK. This CDR3 region has 13 residues. The CDR3 DNA sequence: TGTGCCAGCAGCCAAGATGCTAGTGATGAGCAGTTCTTC. This codes for CASSQDASDEQFF.

V and J are TRBV6-5 and TRBJ2-1; 7 bases fit TRBD2. The germline gives CDR1 MNHEY, CDR2 SVGAGI. This CDR3 is 15 amino acids long. With V trimmed by 6 bases and J by 7 bases, 12 bases remained unmatched. Written as DNA, the CDR3 is TGTGCCAGCAGACTCCGAGCGGGATTGGGGAATGAGCAGTTCTTC. Amino acid sequence: CASRLRAGLGNEQFF.

The V and J genes are TRBV29-1 and TRBJ2-7, with a possible D match to TRBD2 (5 bases). Germline V CDR1 and CDR2: SQVTM, ANQGSEA. The CDR3 loop spans 13 amino acids. Trimming shortened V by 1 base and J by 0 bases, and 7 bases separated the two germline ends. CDR3: CSVEGRNSYEQYF. The CDR3 DNA reads TGCAGCGTTGAAGGGAGGAACTCCTACGAGCAGTACTTC.

The sample holds a few counts of this clone. The chain links TRBV15 to TRBJ2-7, with a tentative D call TRBD1 (5 bases). The CDR3 has 16 residues. Looked up from germline, CDR1 is LNHNV and CDR2 is YYDKDF (reference sequence). The germline V and J ends were trimmed by 0 bases and 3 bases, with 15 bases remaining between them. The CDR3 DNA sequence: TGTGCCACCAGCAGAGATGGCCCAGGGCGATACTACGAGCAGTACTTC. The encoded protein is CATSRDGPGRYYEQYF.

The CDR3 nucleotides read TGCAGCGTCAAATTTGGGGCCAACGTCCTGACTTTC. This translates into CSVKFGANVLTF. V gene TRBV29-1 combines with J gene TRBJ2-6; D uncertain. V gave up 6 bases and J gave up 3 bases, with 6 bases separating them. CDR1 and CDR2 (germline): SQVTM, ANQGSEA. This CDR3 has 12 amino acids.

The chain uses TRBV29-1 and TRBJ2-1; D possibly corresponds to TRBD2 (5 bases). V was trimmed by 6 bases and J by 8 bases, leaving 14 bases between them. The CDR3 loop spans 12 amino acids. CDR1 is SQVTM and CDR2 is ANQGSEA in the germline V gene. CDR3 DNA: TGCAGCGTATCGGACCACGGGGATGAGCAGTTCTTC. It yields the protein CSVSDHGDEQFF.

This sequence joins TRBV2 and TRBJ2-7, with 7 bases that match TRBD1. The germline V gene has CDR1 SNHLY and CDR2 FYNNEI. The CDR3 covers 14 residues. The V segment lost 6 bases and the J segment 7 bases; nucleotides outside the gene matches: 12. The CDR3 here is CASSLYRGRGEQYF. The CDR3 nucleotides read TGTGCCAGCAGCCTTTACAGGGGCCGCGGGGAGCAGTACTTC.

This clone has just one count. The chain carries TRBV28 and TRBJ2-7; D may be TRBD1 (6 bases). Per the germline V gene, CDR1 is MDHEN and CDR2 is SYDVKM. The CDR3 sequence is 14 residues long. Deletions cut 5 bases from V and 5 bases from J, with 16 bases between. CDR3 loop: CASSEPGRGHEQYF. CDR3 nucleotide sequence: TGTGCCAGCAGTGAACCTGGCAGGGGCCACGAGCAGTACTTC.

This clone was detected only a few times. The chain recombines TRBV6-5 with TRBJ2-1; 7 nucleotides align to TRBD1. This CDR3 has 15 residues. Germline CDR1 is MNHEY and CDR2 is SVGAGI. The V and J ends lost 6 bases and 4 bases, in that order; junction bases with no gene match: 9. CDR3 DNA sequence: TGTGCCAGCAGCCCGACCTGGGGACAGTACAATGAGCAGTTCTTC. Translated, it gives CASSPTWGQYNEQFF.

This clone was found a few times. This chain links TRBV6-4 with TRBJ1-2, with D unclear. The CDR3 covers 11 residues. Germline V lookup: CDR1 MRHNA, CDR2 SNTAGT. Trimming cost V 5 bases and J 8 bases, with 9 bases left between them. The CDR3: CASSPGMGYTF. CDR3 in DNA: TGTGCCAGCAGTCCCGGTATGGGCTACACCTTC.

The rearrangement uses TRBV7-8 and TRBJ2-5, with TRBD1 as a possible D gene (5 bases). Trimming cost V 5 bases and J 1 base, with 8 bases left between them. This CDR3 spans 13 amino acids. Germline V CDR1 and CDR2: SGHVS, FQNEAQ. Here the CDR3 DNA reads TGTGCCAGCAGCATCGACAGCCAAGAGACCCAGTACTTC. Translated, it gives CASSIDSQETQYF. The full variable domain, in which reference TRBV7-8 and TRBJ2-5 provide the parts outside the CDR3, is GAGVSQSPRYKVAKRGQDVALRCDPISGHVSLFWYQQALGQGPEFLTYFQNEAQLDKSGLPSDRFFAERPEGSVSTLKIQRTQQEDSAVYLCASSIDSQETQYFGPGTRLLVL.

The gene calls are TRBV9 and TRBJ2-7; TRBD2 might be the D (6 bases). This CDR3 spans 14 amino acids. The V and J ends lost 4 bases and 2 bases respectively, with 13 bases between them. Germline CDR1 reads SGDLS; CDR2 reads YYNGEE. In DNA form, the CDR3 reads TGTGCCAGCAGCCCTGGAGGGTACACCTACGAGCAGTACTTC. This translates into CASSPGGYTYEQYF.

V and J are TRBV7-2 and TRBJ2-2; 10 nucleotides line up with TRBD2. V was pared by 3 bases and J by 5 bases, with 9 bases of the junction left unmatched. Germline V gene data show CDR1 as SGHTA and CDR2 as FQGNSA. The CDR3 sequence is 17 residues long. CDR3 DNA sequence: TGTGCCAGCAGCTTCCGCCTGACGACTAGCGGGACCGGGGAGCTGTTTTTT. This gives the protein CASSFRLTTSGTGELFF.

This clone has just a few counts. Relative to the germline gene, one junction end is altered; a read error may explain this. The chain couples TRBV29-1 to TRBJ2-4; D is undetermined. Germline CDR1 reads SQVTM; CDR2 reads ANQGSEA. This CDR3 comprises 12 residues. CDR3 bases: TGCAGCGTTGCGTCGGCCACAAACATTCAGTACTTC. This codes for CSVASATNIQYF.

V and J are TRBV19 and TRBJ1-5; perhaps TRBD1 as D (5 bases). The CDR3 consists of 15 residues. Trimming left V 4 bases short and J 6 bases short, with 16 bases between. Looked up from germline, CDR1 is LNHDA and CDR2 is SQIVND (reference sequence). The CDR3 region is CASSTKRQTTQPQHF. The CDR3, as DNA: TGTGCCAGTAGTACCAAAAGACAGACAACTCAGCCCCAGCATTTT.

This clone has only a few counts. This chain joins TRBV29-1 and TRBJ2-7; 9 positions match TRBD2. The CDR3 length is 15 residues. Germline lookup yields CDR1 SQVTM and CDR2 ANQGSEA. Germline trimming cut 6 bases from V and 2 bases from J; bases unmatched to any gene: 11. CDR3 region: CSVTRGGGGTYEQYF. Here the CDR3 DNA reads TGCAGCGTGACCAGAGGCGGGGGGGGAACCTACGAGCAGTACTTC.

This chain connects TRBV5-1 to TRBJ2-5; D is perhaps TRBD1 (6 bases). There are 15 residues in the CDR3. From germline, CDR1 is SGHRS and CDR2 YFSETQ. Between the trimmed V and J ends, which lost 2 bases and 4 bases, there was a span of 15 bases. This CDR3 reads CASSLLPSRGETQYF. In nucleotides, the CDR3 is TGCGCCAGCAGCTTACTACCGTCCAGGGGAGAGACCCAGTACTTC.

The CDR3: CASSLARTGYYGYTF. CDR3 nucleotide sequence: TGTGCCAGCAGCTTAGCCCGAACAGGGTACTATGGCTACACCTTC. The V call is TRBV7-9, the J call TRBJ1-2, with D tentatively TRBD1 (6 bases). The CDR3 loop spans 15 amino acids. CDR1 and CDR2 (germline): SEHNR, FQNEAQ (reference sequence). V shed 0 bases and J shed 3 bases, with 11 bases lying between them.